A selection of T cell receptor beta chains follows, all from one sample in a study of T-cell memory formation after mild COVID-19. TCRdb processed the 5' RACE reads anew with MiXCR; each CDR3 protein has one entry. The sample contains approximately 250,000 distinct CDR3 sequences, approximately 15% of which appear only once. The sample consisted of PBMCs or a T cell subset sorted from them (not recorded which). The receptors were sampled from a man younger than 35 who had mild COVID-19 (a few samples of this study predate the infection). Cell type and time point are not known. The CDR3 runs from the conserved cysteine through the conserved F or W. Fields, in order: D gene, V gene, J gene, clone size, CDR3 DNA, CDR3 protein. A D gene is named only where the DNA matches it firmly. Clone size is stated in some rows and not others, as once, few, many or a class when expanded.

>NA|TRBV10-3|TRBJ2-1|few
TGTGCCATCAGTGATGCCGGGGCCACCTACAATGAGCAGTTCTTC
CAISDAGATYNEQFF
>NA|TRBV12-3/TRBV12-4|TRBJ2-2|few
TGTGCCAGCAGTAGACAGAGCACCGGGGAGCTGTTTTTT
CASSRQSTGELFF
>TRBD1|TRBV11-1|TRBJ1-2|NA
TGTGCCAGCAGTGAAGGGGGCGTCTATGGCTACACCTTC
CASSEGGVYGYTF
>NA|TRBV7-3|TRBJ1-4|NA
TGTGCCAGCAGCCCCTTCGGGGGAACTAATGAAAAACTGTTTTTT
CASSPFGGTNEKLFF
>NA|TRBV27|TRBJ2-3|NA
TGTGCCAGCAGGAAGGCTGATCCCCCAGATACGCAGTATTTT
CASRKADPPDTQYF
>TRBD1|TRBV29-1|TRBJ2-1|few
TGCAGCGTCGACCGGGACAGCTCCTACAATGAGCAGTTCTTC
CSVDRDSSYNEQFF
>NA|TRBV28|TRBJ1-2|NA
TGTGCCAGCAGACCCGCGGCGCAGGATGTCTATGGCTACACCTTC
CASRPAAQDVYGYTF
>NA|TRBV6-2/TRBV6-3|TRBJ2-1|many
TGTGCCAGCAGTTACCCGAAGGGGGGCCTGGGGGGTGAGCAGTTCTTC
CASSYPKGGLGGEQFF
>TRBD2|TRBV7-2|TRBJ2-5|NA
TGTGCCAGCACCCCCGGGGGGGGGCCCTACCAAGAGACCCAGTACTTC
CASTPGGGPYQETQYF
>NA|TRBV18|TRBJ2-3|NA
TGTGCCAGCTCACGTGTCCAGGCAGATACGCAGTATTTT
CASSRVQADTQYF
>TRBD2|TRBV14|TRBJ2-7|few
TGTGCCAGCAGCCACCCGACATCTAGCGGGGTGACGTACGAGCAGTACTTC
CASSHPTSSGVTYEQYF
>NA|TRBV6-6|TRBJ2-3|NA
TGTGCCAGCAAAGGACCGACCTTCACAGATACGCAGTATTTT
CASKGPTFTDTQYF
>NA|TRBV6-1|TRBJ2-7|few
TGTGCCAGCATGCGGCCTGGCTCCTACGAGCAGTACTTC
CASMRPGSYEQYF
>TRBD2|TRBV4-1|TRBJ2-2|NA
TGCGCCAGCAGCCAAAGGACTAGCAACACCGGGGAGCTGTTTTTT
CASSQRTSNTGELFF
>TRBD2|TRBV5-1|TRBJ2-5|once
TGCGCCAGCAGCTCCACGACTAGCGGGCAAGAGACCCATTACTTC
CASSSTTSGQETHYF
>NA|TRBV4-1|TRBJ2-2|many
TGCGCCAGCAGCCAAGGGTTCAGGATGCCCGGGGAGCTGTTTTTT
CASSQGFRMPGELFF
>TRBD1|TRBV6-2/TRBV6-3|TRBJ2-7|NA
TGTGCCAGCAGTAACCGGGACAGGGGGCGTAGTATCCCCTACGAGCAGTACTTC
CASSNRDRGRSIPYEQYF
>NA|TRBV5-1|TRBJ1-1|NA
TGCGCCAGCAGCGAACCGGGGGGGGTACGGGCTGAAGCTTTCTTT
CASSEPGGVRAEAFF
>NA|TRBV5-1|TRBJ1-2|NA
TGCGCCAGCAGCCCGACTAGAGACTATGGCTACACCTTC
CASSPTRDYGYTF
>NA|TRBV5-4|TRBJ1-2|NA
TGTGCCAGCAGCGAGGGGTCCGGGTACTATGGCTACACCTTC
CASSEGSGYYGYTF
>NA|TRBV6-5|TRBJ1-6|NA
TGTGCCAGCAGGCAGGCCGGGGATTCACCCCTCCACTTT
CASRQAGDSPLHF
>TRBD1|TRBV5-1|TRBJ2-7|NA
TGCGCCAGCAGCTTGGGACAGGGGATTAGCTACGAGCAGTACTTC
CASSLGQGISYEQYF
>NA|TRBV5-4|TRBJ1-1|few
TGTGCCAGCAGCCGGGGGGAGGCGTACACTGAAGCTTTCTTT
CASSRGEAYTEAFF
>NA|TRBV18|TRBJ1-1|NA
TGTGCCAGCTCACCCGGGCCTCTCTCTCTGGCTTTCTTT
CASSPGPLSLAFF
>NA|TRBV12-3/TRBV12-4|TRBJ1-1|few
TGTGCCAGCAGTTTGACTGAAGCTTTCTTT
CASSLTEAFF
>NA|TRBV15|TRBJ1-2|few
TGTGCCACCAGTAACCCCGAGGACTATGGCTACACCTTC
CATSNPEDYGYTF
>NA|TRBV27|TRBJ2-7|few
TGTGCCAGCAGGGAGGACCCCACCTACGAGCAGTACTTC
CASREDPTYEQYF
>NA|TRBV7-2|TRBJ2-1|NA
TGTGCCAGCAGCCGGTCCACCTACAATGAGCAGTTCTTC
CASSRSTYNEQFF
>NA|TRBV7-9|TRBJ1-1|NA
TGTGCCAGCAGCCCGCGGGACGGAGAAGCTTTCTTT
CASSPRDGEAFF
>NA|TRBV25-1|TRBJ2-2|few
TGTGCCAGCCAGTACACCGGGGAGCTGTTTTTT
CASQYTGELFF
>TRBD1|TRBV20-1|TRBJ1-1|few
TGCAGTGAAGGGGGCTCGGGGAACACTGAAGCTTTCTTT
CSEGGSGNTEAFF
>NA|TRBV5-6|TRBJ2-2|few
TGTGCCAGCAGCTTGCAGTGGACCGGGGAGCTGTTTTTT
CASSLQWTGELFF
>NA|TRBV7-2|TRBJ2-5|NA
TGTGCCAGCAGCACTAATAGCGGCCGAGAGACCCAGTACTTC
CASSTNSGRETQYF
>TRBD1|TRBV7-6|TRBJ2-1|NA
TGTGCCAGCAGCTTAGGGGGACAGTCGTGGAATGAGCAGTTCTTC
CASSLGGQSWNEQFF
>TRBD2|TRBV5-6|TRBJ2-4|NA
TGTGCCAGCAGCCTTCCAGGCGGGAGTGGGAACATTCAGTACTTC
CASSLPGGSGNIQYF
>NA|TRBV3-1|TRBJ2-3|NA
TGTGCCAGCAGCCAATTGGCCGGGGGCACAGATACGCAGTATTTT
CASSQLAGGTDTQYF
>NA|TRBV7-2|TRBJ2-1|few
TGTGCCAGCAGCCGCATTACGGATGAGCAGTTCTTC
CASSRITDEQFF
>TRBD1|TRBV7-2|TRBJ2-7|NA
TGTGCCAGCAGCTTAGAGGGGCAGGGGGCTGGCGAGCAGTACTTC
CASSLEGQGAGEQYF
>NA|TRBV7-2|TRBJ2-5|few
TGTGCCAGCAGCAACAGACTAGAGACCCAGTACTTC
CASSNRLETQYF
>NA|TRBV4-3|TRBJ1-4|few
TGCGCCAGCGGAGGGATGAATGAAAAACTGTTTTTT
CASGGMNEKLFF
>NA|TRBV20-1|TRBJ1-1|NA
TGCAGTGCTTGGGACTACTTGGAACTAAACACTGAAGCTTTCTTT
CSAWDYLELNTEAFF
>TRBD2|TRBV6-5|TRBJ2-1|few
TGTGCCAGCAGTCCCGGCGCGGGACTAGCGGGGAATGAGCAGTTCTTC
CASSPGAGLAGNEQFF
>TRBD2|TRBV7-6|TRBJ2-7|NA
TGTGCCAGCAGCCCCTTGGGACTAGCGGGGAGCTCCTACGAGCAGTACTTC
CASSPLGLAGSSYEQYF
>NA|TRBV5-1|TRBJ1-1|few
TGCGCCAGCAGATTCGTTGGGAACACTGAAGCTTTCTTT
CASRFVGNTEAFF
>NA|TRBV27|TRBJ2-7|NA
TGTGCCAGCAGTCTCCGCGGACCGGGTGGTGGGCAGTACTTC
CASSLRGPGGGQYF
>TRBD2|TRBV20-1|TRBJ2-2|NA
TGCAGTGCTAGAGACACTAGCGGGGTTAACACCGGGGAGCTGTTTTTT
CSARDTSGVNTGELFF